Sequencing of this T cell receptor beta chain was carried out in a study of T cell responses to AZD1222 COVID-19 vaccine. Background on the study: Analysis merged second doses at about 4 or about 12 weeks.

General study results and limits: Unmutated regions of variants are reportedly targeted by nearly half of spike-specific TCRs. No repertoire was sampled before or during the peak T cell response, only after it.

The table came from immunoSEQ multiplex PCR; TCRdb's copy has only in-frame clones and leaves some out. Among approximately 140,000 clones listed, about 90% were seen once. This CDR3 spans 15 amino acids. With 0 bases removed from V and 0 bases from J, the gap between germline ends came to 7 bases. Germline-derived CDR1 and CDR2 are SGDLS and YYNGEE. Turning to this clone: Its antigen is unidentified.

The receptor was derived from an adult in good health. The sequencing here drew on peripheral blood, taken on day 0 of AZD1222 vaccination. The rearrangement uses TRBV9 and TRBJ1-3, with D uncertain. CDR3 sequence: CASSVEGRSGNTIYF. CDR3 sequence (DNA): TGTGCCAGCAGCGTAGAAGGCCGCTCTGGAAACACCATATATTTT.